This is a list of T cell receptor beta chains from one sample in a study of T cell responses to AZD1222 COVID-19 vaccine. Profiled with immunoSEQ multiplex PCR; TCRdb holds only in-frame clones, not every one. The profile shows 84,000 or so clones, about 87% of them singletons. Material: peripheral blood, obtained on day 0 of AZD1222 vaccination. Every receptor here comes from an adult in good health. The conserved cysteine and the conserved F or W are not part of the CDR3 here. Each record gives: D gene, V gene, J gene, CDR3 protein. The D gene is left open where the match is weak.

D: TRBD2
V: TRBV4-2
J: TRBJ2-7
CDR3: ASSQVGSLGREKEYEQY

D: -
V: TRBV20-1
J: TRBJ1-6
CDR3: SASQEYNSPLH

D: -
V: TRBV6-5
J: TRBJ2-3
CDR3: ASSLIGDTQY

D: -
V: TRBV6-5
J: TRBJ1-1
CDR3: ASSPTGTGGTEAF

D: -
V: TRBV7-9
J: TRBJ1-1
CDR3: ASSLDMNTEAF

D: -
V: TRBV5-1
J: TRBJ2-5
CDR3: ASSWRGQETQY

D: TRBD2
V: TRBV3-1/TRBV3-2
J: TRBJ2-1
CDR3: ASSQDYAGARNEQF

D: -
V: TRBV3-1/TRBV3-2
J: TRBJ1-2
CDR3: ASSQPGRERVGYT

D: -
V: TRBV11-2
J: TRBJ1-1
CDR3: ASSSGFGEAF

D: -
V: TRBV7-8
J: TRBJ2-5
CDR3: ASSSRGRTQETQY

D: -
V: TRBV11-3
J: TRBJ1-1
CDR3: ASSWQMNTEAF

D: TRBD1
V: TRBV19
J: TRBJ1-2
CDR3: ASSRRTGYGYT

D: TRBD1
V: TRBV5-8
J: TRBJ1-5
CDR3: ASSQGTVWGNQPQH

D: -
V: TRBV5-1
J: TRBJ1-1
CDR3: ASSRDLGTEAF

D: -
V: TRBV5-5
J: TRBJ2-3
CDR3: ASSPQVTDTQY

D: TRBD1
V: TRBV20-1
J: TRBJ1-2
CDR3: SARQGGGYT

D: -
V: TRBV6-5
J: TRBJ1-1
CDR3: ASSPIAGAGTEAF

D: -
V: TRBV6-5
J: TRBJ1-5
CDR3: ASKGPYEGQPQH

D: -
V: TRBV29-1
J: TRBJ2-2
CDR3: SVGKRQESNTGELF

D: -
V: TRBV10-3
J: TRBJ1-4
CDR3: AISDWGSGEKLF

D: -
V: TRBV6-5
J: TRBJ2-2
CDR3: ATYGLGVAGELF

D: TRBD2
V: TRBV7-8
J: TRBJ2-3
CDR3: ASSLVRGAGGDTQY

D: -
V: TRBV18
J: TRBJ2-6
CDR3: ASSPRAGANVLT

D: TRBD1
V: TRBV18
J: TRBJ1-5
CDR3: ASSPDRANQPQH

D: -
V: TRBV7-9
J: TRBJ1-2
CDR3: ASSLDLSATNYGYT

D: -
V: TRBV5-5
J: TRBJ2-5
CDR3: ASSLPLTGTQETQY

D: -
V: TRBV9
J: TRBJ2-7
CDR3: ASSPDSVGPYEQY

D: -
V: TRBV18
J: TRBJ1-6
CDR3: ASSPNQGEGSPLH